This passage covers 8 T cell receptor beta chains from one sample sequenced in a study of T cells in Graves' hyperthyroidism and ophthalmopathy. Amplification of TCR beta CDR3 regions used RNA as the template. An initial round of RT-PCR targeting the TCR CDR3 relied on the HTBI primer set. MiXCR, run by TCRdb on the multiplex PCR reads, gives a single entry per CDR3 protein. This table holds some 370,000 distinct CDR3 sequences, over 12% found once. The specimen was blood. All receptors derive from a man aged 45-65 years with Graves' ophthalmopathy.

This chain joins TRBV19 and TRBJ2-5, with D uncertain. Germline V gene data show CDR1 as LNHDA and CDR2 as SQIVND (reference sequence). The CDR3 extends over 16 amino acids. Trimming removed 5 bases from V and 5 bases from J, with 21 bases in between. CDR3 region: CASSPTPGAFWETQYF. CDR3 nucleotides: TGTGCCAGTAGTCCAACGCCAGGAGCTTTCTGGGAGACCCAGTACTTC.

This clonotype was counted a few times. The chain has TRBV5-5 and TRBJ1-6; D is ambiguous. This CDR3 region has 16 residues. Looked up from germline, CDR1 is SGHKS and CDR2 is YYEKEE (reference sequence). Trimming cost V 0 bases and J 7 bases, with 14 bases left between them. In DNA form, the CDR3 reads TGTGCCAGCAGCTTGGCCGGGTCCATTCTCAATTCACCCCTCCACTTT. Translated, it gives CASSLAGSILNSPLHF.

This clonotype was found many times. CDR3 sequence reads: CSARGLAGADTQYF. The CDR3 coding sequence is TGCAGTGCTAGGGGACTAGCGGGAGCAGATACGCAGTATTTT. The chain recombines TRBV20-1 with TRBJ2-3; TRBD2 matches at 14 bases. This CDR3 region has 14 residues. Germline V lookup: CDR1 DFQATT, CDR2 SNEGSKA (reference sequence). V trimming: 3 bases; J trimming: 4 bases; junction bases outside the gene matches: 0.

This clonotype occurred many times. The genes are TRBV30 and TRBJ1-5, with D perhaps TRBD1 (6 bases). Deletions cut 1 base from V and 6 bases from J, with 13 bases between. Germline V lookup: CDR1 GTSNPN, CDR2 SVGIG (reference sequence). This CDR3 is built from 14 residues. CDR3 bases: TGTGCCTGGAGTGGAGGGGACATTTTTCAGCCCCAGCATTTT. Its protein product is CAWSGGDIFQPQHF.

This clonotype was observed at least ten times. DNA for the CDR3: TGCAGTGCTAGAGATCGGTCAGGGGTTCAGCCCCAGCATTTT. Residues: CSARDRSGVQPQHF. This chain uses TRBV20-1 with TRBJ1-5, with D possibly TRBD1 on 6 matching bases. The CDR3 is 14 residues long. From germline, CDR1 is DFQATT and CDR2 SNEGSKA (reference sequence). Trimming took off 0 bases at V and 6 bases at J, with 12 bases between the two ends.

The chain uses TRBV7-6 and TRBJ2-5, with 14 bases matching TRBD2. The ends lost 6 bases at V and 2 bases at J; junction bases unmatched: 14. Germline values: CDR1 SGHVS, CDR2 FNYEAQ. The length of the CDR3 is 19 residues. Here the CDR3 DNA reads TGTGCCAGCAGTCTGGGCCCGGGACTAGCGGGAGTAGAACAAGAGACCCAGTACTTC. Amino acid sequence: CASSLGPGLAGVEQETQYF.

This clonotype showed up many times. This sequence joins TRBV3-1 and TRBJ2-7; no clear D. The germline V gene encodes CDR1 LGHDT and CDR2 YNNKEL (reference sequence). Trimming removed 4 bases from V and 2 bases from J, with 12 bases in between. CDR3 length: 14 residues. The CDR3 bases are TGTGCCAGCAGCCCCCCGGCCCGGACCTACGAGCAGTACTTC. This codes for CASSPPARTYEQYF.

This clonotype has only a few counts. The gene calls are TRBV7-9 and TRBJ2-5; D remains ambiguous. The CDR3 has 12 amino acids. V was cut by 3 bases and J by 7 bases, with 9 bases left in between. Germline CDR1 is SEHNR and CDR2 is FQNEAQ (reference sequence). CDR3 nucleotides: TGTGCCAGCAGCTTCCCCGGCGGGACCCAGTACTTC. Translation: CASSFPGGTQYF. Full variable domain (outside the CDR3, taken from reference TRBV7-9 and TRBJ2-5): DTGVSQNPRHKITKRGQNVTFRCDPISEHNRLYWYRQTLGQGPEFLTYFQNEAQLEKSRLLSDRFSAERPKGSFSTLEIQRTEQGDSAMYLCASSFPGGTQYFGPGTRLLVL.